The 17 T cell receptor beta chains below were found in one sample sequenced in a study of blood T cell repertoires in COVID-19. This table comes from immunoSEQ multiplex PCR, and its TCRdb copy is limited to in-frame clones, with some not included. The sample carries 140,000 or so clones, more than 75% recorded once. Sequencing used peripheral blood. The receptors stem from a man aged 55 to 70 with acute or convalescent COVID-19.

V gene TRBV28 combines with J gene TRBJ1-1; 8 bases map to TRBD1. The germline V gene has CDR1 MDHEN and CDR2 SYDVKM. The CDR3 runs 13 residues. Trimming took 5 bases from V and 5 from J; bases not matched to a gene: 4. In nucleotides, the CDR3 is TGTGCCAGCAGTCCGACAGGGGTGACTGAAGCTTTCTTT. Residues: CASSPTGVTEAFF.

The chain joins TRBV4-1 to TRBJ2-7; 9 bases are shared with TRBD1. This CDR3 has 15 residues. With V trimmed by 0 bases and J by 3 bases, 3 bases remained unmatched. CDR1 is MGHRA, CDR2 YSYEKL, per germline. CDR3 sequence (DNA): TGCGCCAGCAGCCAAGATGGGACAGGGAACTACGAGCAGTACTTC. Its protein product is CASSQDGTGNYEQYF.

The J gene is TRBJ2-7, the V gene TRBV28, with 8 bases fitting TRBD2. Germline lookup yields CDR1 MDHEN and CDR2 SYDVKM. The CDR3 runs 17 residues. Trimming took 5 bases from V and 5 from J; bases not matched to a gene: 17. DNA of the CDR3: TGTGCCAGCAGTCCAGTAGCGGGACCCGCAGACCGGGACGAGCAGTACTTC. Amino acid sequence: CASSPVAGPADRDEQYF.

The chain couples TRBV7-9 to TRBJ1-4; 8 nucleotides match TRBD1. The CDR3 is made up of 14 amino acids. V lost 5 bases and J lost 8; bases outside the gene matches: 7. CDR1 is SEHNR and CDR2 is FQNEAQ in the germline V gene (reference sequence). The CDR3 sequence: CASSRQGSGEKLFF. CDR3 DNA sequence: TGTGCCAGCAGCCGACAGGGGTCAGGAGAAAAACTGTTTTTT.

V and J are TRBV27 and TRBJ1-5, with TRBD1 matching over 8 bases. The CDR3 contains 16 residues. The J segment lost 1 base and the V segment lost 4 bases, leaving 6 bases of the junction unmatched. Germline V gene sequence: CDR1 MNHEY, CDR2 SMNVEV (reference sequence). The CDR3 nucleotides read TGTGCCAGCAGTTGGTCAGGGGGCGAGAGCAATCAGCCCCAGCATTTT. Protein: CASSWSGGESNQPQHF.

The sample holds a few counts of this clone. The DNA for the CDR3 is TGTGCCAGCAGTGAGGGGGACAGGGGGCGGTTTGAGCAGTTCTTC. Protein: CASSEGDRGRFEQFF. The chain recombines TRBV6-1 with TRBJ2-1, with 12 nucleotides matching TRBD1. Germline V lookup: CDR1 MNHNS, CDR2 SASEGT. J was trimmed by 9 bases and V by 3 bases; bases with no gene match: 6. The CDR3 runs 15 residues.

Points on this clone: Other nucleotide sequences from this sample produce the same CDR3. The rearrangement joins TRBV5-4 to TRBJ2-7; D is undetermined. Deletions cut 1 base from V and 5 bases from J, with 7 bases between. This CDR3 has 12 amino acids. From germline, CDR1 is SGHNT and CDR2 YYREEE (reference sequence). The CDR3 region is CASSLREDEQYF. The CDR3 DNA reads as TGTGCCAGCAGCTTGAGAGAGGACGAGCAGTACTTC.

The chain has TRBV30 and TRBJ2-3, with a weak D call TRBD2 (5 bases). CDR3 length: 11 residues. The germline CDR1 and CDR2 sequences are GTSNPN and SVGIG (reference sequence). Between the trimmed V and J ends, which lost 8 bases and 2 bases, there was a span of 8 bases. The CDR3 nucleotides are TGTGCCGGAGGATACACAGATACGCAGTATTTT. This encodes CAGGYTDTQYF.

The genes are TRBV21-1 and TRBJ2-7; the tabulated D call, TRBD1, remains unverified against the DNA. TRBV21-1 is recorded as a pseudogene. The CDR3 extends over 15 amino acids. The CDR3 DNA follows: TGTGCCAGCAGCAAAGGAGACAGGCACCCTAGGGAGCAGTACTTC. Translation gives CASSKGDRHPREQYF.

This sequence joins TRBV15 and TRBJ2-1; TRBD2 matches 10 bases. Germline V gene lookup returns CDR1 LNHNV and CDR2 YYDKDF (reference sequence). The CDR3 runs to 18 residues. V lost 3 bases, J lost 5 bases, and 13 bases stayed unmatched. Written as DNA, the CDR3 is TGTGCCACCAGCAGCCCGGACTTTAGCGGGAGGCCCCACAATGAGCAGTTCTTC. Its protein product is CATSSPDFSGRPHNEQFF.

In this sample, this clone turned up once. The chain carries TRBV6-5 and TRBJ1-6; D may be TRBD1 (5 bases). Trimming removed 2 bases from V and 11 bases from J, with 10 bases in between. The CDR3 is made up of 13 amino acids. The germline gives CDR1 MNHEY, CDR2 SVGAGI. The CDR3 sequence is CASSYRGDTPLHF. Here the CDR3 DNA reads TGTGCCAGCAGTTACCGGGGGGATACACCCCTCCACTTT.

The chain employs TRBV18 and TRBJ2-2; unclear D gene. The CDR3 is made up of 11 amino acids. The V gene's germline CDR1 is KGHSH and CDR2 LQKENI. V was shortened by 4 bases and J by 8 bases, with 5 bases between the two germline ends. DNA of the CDR3: TGTGCCAGCTCACTCGAGGGGGAGCTGTTTTTT. Translation: CASSLEGELFF. The full variable domain, in which reference TRBV18 and TRBJ2-2 provide the parts outside the CDR3, is NAGVMQNPRHLVRRRGQEARLRCSPMKGHSHVYWYRQLPEEGLKFMVYLQKENIIDESGMPKERFSAEFPKEGPSILRIQQVVRGDSAAYFCASSLEGELFFGEGSRLTVL.

The CDR3 sequence is CASSPGQGGTEAFF. The DNA of the CDR3 is TGTGCCAGCTCACCAGGACAGGGCGGAACTGAAGCTTTCTTT. The gene calls are TRBV18 and TRBJ1-1; 8 bases line up with TRBD1. V gave up 2 bases and J gave up 5 bases; unmatched junction bases: 4. This CDR3 has 14 amino acids. Germline loops: CDR1 KGHSH, CDR2 LQKENI.

This chain joins TRBV7-9 and TRBJ2-3, with a possible D match to TRBD2 (7 bases). CDR3 size: 17 residues. Germline V lookup: CDR1 SEHNR, CDR2 FQNEAQ (reference sequence). Trimming took 8 bases from V and 4 from J, leaving 25 bases between them. The CDR3: CASARSRGRAQSDTQYF. Here the CDR3 DNA reads TGTGCCAGCGCGCGTAGTAGGGGGAGGGCACAGTCAGATACGCAGTATTTT. Together with reference TRBV7-9 and TRBJ2-3, the CDR3 gives the full variable domain: DTGVSQNPRHKITKRGQNVTFRCDPISEHNRLYWYRQTLGQGPEFLTYFQNEAQLEKSRLLSDRFSAERPKGSFSTLEIQRTEQGDSAMYLCASARSRGRAQSDTQYFGPGTRLTVL.

The chain employs TRBV11-3 and TRBJ2-7; TRBD1 agrees at 9 bases. The CDR3 sequence is 15 residues long. V lost 1 base and J lost 3; bases outside the gene matches: 4. Germline V gives CDR1 SGHNT, CDR2 YENEEA. CDR3 in amino acids: CASSLGGQGFYEQYF. The CDR3 bases are TGTGCCAGCAGCTTAGGGGGACAGGGCTTCTACGAGCAGTACTTC.

The CDR3 DNA sequence: TGTGCCAGTAGTGTAAATTATGAGCAGTTCTTC. It yields the protein CASSVNYEQFF. The genes are TRBV19 and TRBJ2-1; D not certain. The germline CDR1 and CDR2 sequences are LNHDA and SQIVND (reference sequence). CDR3 length: 11 amino acids. The V and J ends lost 5 bases and 8 bases respectively, with 7 bases between them.

CDR3 amino acids: CASWGREANQPQHF. CDR3 sequence (DNA): TGTGCCTCCTGGGGAAGGGAGGCCAATCAGCCCCAGCATTTT. The chain combines TRBV19 with TRBJ1-5; D not resolved. V was trimmed by 11 bases and J by 3 bases, leaving 17 bases between them. There are 14 residues in the CDR3. CDR1 LNHDA and CDR2 SQIVND come from the germline V gene (reference sequence).